The 3 T cell receptor beta chains below were found in one sample sequenced in a study of regulatory T cells in long-lasting Graves disease. Arm-PCR with iRepertoire HTBI primers amplified the CDR3 regions for these TCR beta libraries. TCRdb independently ran MiXCR on the multiplex PCR reads; one entry per CDR3 protein. Of 450,000 to 600,000 distinct CDR3 sequences in the sample, about 17% were seen once. Specified time point: newly diagnosed GD, antithyroid drugs for less than 3 months. Isolated PBMC RNA provided the starting material for the TCR library. The data also belong to a second study, concerning T cells in Graves' hyperthyroidism and ophthalmopathy.

Material: peripheral blood mononuclear cells (PBMCs), obtained at new diagnosis, from a patient treated with antithyroid drugs. Receptors were obtained from a man in his forties or fifties with Graves disease.

This clonotype was observed many times. The chain employs TRBV7-9 and TRBJ2-7; D gene unclear. The CDR3 is made up of 12 amino acids. Germline V lookup: CDR1 SEHNR, CDR2 FQNEAQ (reference sequence). V lost 2 bases and J lost 5, with 7 bases in between. CDR3 nucleotide sequence: TGTGCCAGCAGCTTATTAGCCCACGAGCAGTACTTC. Amino acids: CASSLLAHEQYF.

This clonotype occurred once. This may arise from a read error, as a much more abundant clone is one base away. This rearrangement joins TRBV20-1 to TRBJ2-1; 8 bases are a match to TRBD1. The CDR3 contains 12 residues. Per germline, CDR1 DFQATT and CDR2 SNEGSKA (reference sequence). V shed 4 bases, J shed 8 bases, and the junction held 4 bases outside the gene matches. CDR3 loop: CSATPGGDEQFF. In DNA form, the CDR3 reads TGCAGTGCTACCCCAGGGGGCGATGAGCAGTTCTTC.

This clonotype was picked up many times. The chain employs TRBV7-3 and TRBJ2-1, with D perhaps matching TRBD2 (6 bases). The V end lost 5 bases, the J end lost 6 bases, and 17 bases lay between the germline ends. The length of the CDR3 is 15 residues. CDR1 is SGHTA and CDR2 is FQGTGA in the germline V gene. The CDR3, as DNA: TGTGCCAGCAGCCCGAACGTGGGAGGATTCAATGAGCAGTTCTTC. As protein: CASSPNVGGFNEQFF. The full variable domain, rest sourced from reference TRBV7-3 and TRBJ2-1, is GAGVSQTPSNKVTEKGKYVELRCDPISGHTALYWYRQSLGQGPEFLIYFQGTGAADDSGLPNDRFFAVRPEGSVSTLKIQRTERGDSAVYLCASSPNVGGFNEQFFGPGTRLTVL.